These 31 T cell receptor beta chains were sequenced from one sample in a study of T-cell memory formation after mild COVID-19. TCRdb re-called the 5' RACE reads through MiXCR, storing one row per CDR3 protein. The sample contains roughly 250,000 distinct CDR3 sequences, about 15% of which appear only once. The specimen sequenced was PBMCs or a T cell subset sorted from them (not recorded which). Source of these receptors: a man between 18 and 29 years old who had mild COVID-19 (a few samples of this study predate the infection). Cell type and time point are not known.

This chain connects TRBV10-2 to TRBJ1-2; 11 bases agree with TRBD1. V shed 6 bases and J 7 bases; nucleotides not matched to a gene: 4. This CDR3 is 13 amino acids long. CDR1 WSHSY and CDR2 SAAADI come from the germline V gene. CDR3 loop: CASRLGTGGGYTF. The CDR3 nucleotides read TGCGCCAGCAGACTCGGGACAGGGGGTGGCTACACCTTC.

The chain combines TRBV5-1 with TRBJ2-5; D is unclear. V dropped 5 bases and J dropped 3 bases, with 14 bases sitting between them. The CDR3 has 14 amino acids. Germline V gives CDR1 SGHRS, CDR2 YFSETQ. The CDR3 coding sequence is TGCGCCAGCAGGCTGGTCGGTCCCAAAGAGACCCAGTACTTC. It is translated as CASRLVGPKETQYF. Full variable domain (rest looked up from reference TRBV5-1 and TRBJ2-5): KAGVTQTPRYLIKTRGQQVTLSCSPISGHRSVSWYQQTPGQGLQFLFEYFSETQRNKGNFPGRFSGRQFSNSRSEMNVSTLELGDSALYLCASRLVGPKETQYFGPGTRLLVL.

A few counts support this clonotype. This chain joins TRBV9 and TRBJ1-3, with 7 bases matching TRBD1. With V trimmed by 3 bases and J by 1 base, 7 bases remained unmatched. This CDR3 has 16 residues. Germline CDR1 is SGDLS and CDR2 is YYNGEE. CDR3 in amino acids: CASSEGAGGSGNTIYF. For the CDR3, the DNA is TGTGCCAGCAGCGAGGGAGCAGGGGGATCTGGAAACACCATATATTTT.

J is TRBJ2-7 and V is TRBV5-6; 11 bases agree with TRBD2. This CDR3 comprises 15 residues. Germline V gene lookup returns CDR1 SGHDT and CDR2 YYEEEE. With 2 bases clipped from V and 7 bases from J, the junction kept 8 bases outside the gene matches. CDR3 in DNA: TGTGCCAGCAGCTTCTTAGTAGCGGGGGGGAGGGAGCAGTACTTC. Protein product: CASSFLVAGGREQYF.

This clonotype appeared a few times. V and J are TRBV20-1 and TRBJ1-2; D is unresolved. The CDR3 has 15 amino acids. V lost 6 bases to trimming and J lost 0 bases, with 17 bases between them. Germline lookup yields CDR1 DFQATT and CDR2 SNEGSKA (reference sequence). In DNA, the CDR3 is TGCAGTGCCAGACCCGACGGGCTCGCTAACTATGGCTACACCTTC. Protein sequence: CSARPDGLANYGYTF.

The rearrangement joins TRBV20-1 to TRBJ2-3, with unresolved D. Germline CDR1 is DFQATT and CDR2 is SNEGSKA (reference sequence). The CDR3 consists of 15 residues. Trimming shortened V by 6 bases and J by 2 bases, and 18 bases separated the two germline ends. The CDR3 region has the DNA TGCAGTGCCGCACCCTACGGTGGGGACACAGATACGCAGTATTTT. Amino acids: CSAAPYGGDTDTQYF.

The genes are TRBV27 and TRBJ1-5; a possible D gene is TRBD1 (5 bases). CDR3 length: 14 residues. Trimming stripped 4 bases from V and 2 bases from J, with 9 bases between. Germline CDR1 is MNHEY and CDR2 is SMNVEV (reference sequence). In DNA form, the CDR3 reads TGTGCCAGCAGTTGGGGGGGAGGCAATCAGCCCCAGCATTTT. Its translation is CASSWGGGNQPQHF.

This clonotype was detected a few times. The genes are TRBV3-1 and TRBJ1-6, with unresolved D. Germline V lookup: CDR1 LGHDT, CDR2 YNNKEL (reference sequence). V gave up 4 bases and J gave up 2 bases, with 6 bases separating them. This CDR3 is 14 amino acids long. The CDR3 DNA reads TGTGCCAGCAGCCGGACGGCCTATAATTCACCCCTCCACTTT. This gives the protein CASSRTAYNSPLHF. Full variable domain (remainder filled in from reference TRBV3-1 and TRBJ1-6): DTAVSQTPKYLVTQMGNDKSIKCEQNLGHDTMYWYKQDSKKFLKIMFSYNNKELIINETVPNRFSPKSPDKAHLNLHINSLELGDSAVYFCASSRTAYNSPLHFGNGTRLTVT.

A word on this clonotype: An end of the junction differs from the germline gene, which may be a read error. The gene calls are TRBV4-3 and TRBJ2-2, with D perhaps matching TRBD2 (6 bases). The CDR3 runs 15 residues. Germline CDR1 LGHNA, CDR2 YSLEER. In DNA form, the CDR3 reads TGCGCCAGCAGCCAAGAATGGTCCTTCACCGGGGGGCTGTTTTTT. This sequence encodes CASSQEWSFTGGLFF.

This clonotype was picked up a small number of times. The V call is TRBV7-8, the J call TRBJ1-2; the match to TRBD1 covers 7 bases. The CDR3 has 12 amino acids. Germline CDR1 reads SGHVS; CDR2 reads FQNEAQ. Trimming removed 5 bases from V and 7 bases from J; junction bases left unmatched: 4. CDR3 region: CASSIPGGGYTF. DNA for the CDR3: TGTGCCAGCAGCATCCCAGGGGGTGGCTACACCTTC.

J is TRBJ2-1 and V is TRBV12-3 or TRBV12-4, with D perhaps TRBD2 (6 bases). Trimming left V 3 bases short and J 1 base short, with 10 bases between. CDR3 length: 15 residues. In nucleotides, the CDR3 is TGTGCCAGCAGTTTCCGGGGGTGGTCCTACAATGAGCAGTTCTTC. This codes for CASSFRGWSYNEQFF.

This clonotype was counted only a few times. This rearrangement joins TRBV6-2 or TRBV6-3 to TRBJ2-3; no firm D call. The CDR3 has 13 residues. Trimming took off 4 bases at V and 4 bases at J, with 9 bases between the two ends. Germline V gives CDR1 MNHEY, CDR2 SVGEGT. This chain's CDR3 is CASSSYGSDTQYF. In nucleotides, the CDR3 is TGTGCCAGCAGTTCCTACGGGTCAGATACGCAGTATTTT.

V is TRBV6-5 and J is TRBJ2-4, with D perhaps TRBD1 (6 bases). The CDR3 loop spans 15 amino acids. Trimming pared 2 bases from V and 2 bases from J, leaving 10 bases between. Looked up from germline, CDR1 is MNHEY and CDR2 is SVGAGI. The CDR3 region is CASSYGQLTKNIQYF. CDR3 nucleotides: TGTGCCAGCAGTTACGGACAGTTAACCAAAAACATTCAGTACTTC.

The chain employs TRBV5-1 and TRBJ2-3; D is unresolved. Germline V gene data show CDR1 as SGHRS and CDR2 as YFSETQ. V gave up 0 bases and J gave up 2 bases, with 7 bases separating them. The CDR3 is 14 residues long. CDR3 DNA: TGCGCCAGCAGCTTGGATTCGTACACAGATACGCAGTATTTT. It translates to CASSLDSYTDTQYF. Full variable domain (remainder filled in from reference TRBV5-1 and TRBJ2-3): KAGVTQTPRYLIKTRGQQVTLSCSPISGHRSVSWYQQTPGQGLQFLFEYFSETQRNKGNFPGRFSGRQFSNSRSEMNVSTLELGDSALYLCASSLDSYTDTQYFGPGTRLTVL.

The chain carries TRBV5-1 and TRBJ1-1; 10 bases match TRBD1. CDR3 length equals 15 residues. Germline V CDR1 and CDR2: SGHRS, YFSETQ. The junction had 6 bases not matched to a gene; V was cut back by 4 bases and J by 3 bases. CDR3 residues: CASSAWTGGYTEAFF. CDR3 coding DNA: TGCGCCAGCAGCGCTTGGACAGGGGGTTACACTGAAGCTTTCTTT.

This clonotype has just a few counts. The chain links TRBV27 to TRBJ2-3; maybe TRBD2 (6 bases). Trimming removed 0 bases at V and 0 bases at J, with 13 bases between. This CDR3 comprises 17 residues. From germline, CDR1 is MNHEY and CDR2 SMNVEV (reference sequence). The CDR3 sequence: CASSLSPGDLSTDTQYF. The CDR3 DNA follows: TGTGCCAGCAGTTTATCTCCGGGGGACCTCAGCACAGATACGCAGTATTTT.

The chain joins TRBV20-1 to TRBJ2-7, with D possibly called TRBD1 or TRBD2 (8 bases each). CDR1 DFQATT and CDR2 SNEGSKA come from the germline V gene (reference sequence). V shed 3 bases and J shed 5 bases, with 20 bases lying between them. This CDR3 is 15 amino acids long. The CDR3, as DNA: TGCAGTGCTAGGGGACAGGACGGGAGGGCGCACGAGCAGTACTTC. Protein product: CSARGQDGRAHEQYF.

This clonotype was counted a single time. J is TRBJ2-5 and V is TRBV3-1; 8 bases align to TRBD2. CDR1 and CDR2 from the germline V gene are LGHDT and YNNKEL (reference sequence). Trimming removed 4 bases from V and 2 bases from J; junction bases left unmatched: 6. The CDR3 spans 15 residues. DNA for the CDR3: TGTGCCAGCAGCCCGTCGGGGGGGCCGCAAGAGACCCAGTACTTC. This codes for CASSPSGGPQETQYF.

The chain joins TRBV7-2 to TRBJ1-1, with D unresolved. Trimming removed 1 base at V and 2 bases at J, with 8 bases between. CDR3 length equals 14 residues. Germline loops: CDR1 SGHTA, CDR2 FQGNSA. For the CDR3, the DNA is TGTGCCAGCAGCTTAGGTTGGGGAAACACTGAAGCTTTCTTT. It codes for CASSLGWGNTEAFF.

V gene TRBV6-5 combines with J gene TRBJ2-5; possibly TRBD1 or TRBD2 for D (6 bases each). Trimming stripped 5 bases from V and 6 bases from J, with 19 bases between. Germline assignment: CDR1 MNHEY and CDR2 SVGAGI. CDR3 length: 15 residues. This chain's CDR3 is CASSQDGGRAQTQYF. CDR3 nucleotide sequence: TGTGCCAGCAGTCAAGACGGGGGCCGGGCCCAGACCCAGTACTTC.

The gene calls are TRBV6-2 or TRBV6-3 and TRBJ2-7, with D uncertain. The CDR3 is made up of 13 amino acids. Trimming pared 7 bases from V and 5 bases from J, leaving 15 bases between. From germline, CDR1 is MNHEY and CDR2 SVGEGT. CDR3 sequence: CASNGPGYDEQYV. Here the CDR3 DNA reads TGTGCCAGCAACGGGCCCGGGTACGACGAGCAGTACGTC.

This clonotype was picked up a small number of times. The genes are TRBV20-1 and TRBJ1-2; 7 bases are shared with TRBD1. With V trimmed by 4 bases and J by 6 bases, 5 bases remained unmatched. CDR1 is DFQATT, CDR2 SNEGSKA, per germline (reference sequence). The CDR3 is 12 amino acids. CDR3 nucleotides: TGCAGTGCTACCAGACAGGGAAATGGCTACACCTTC. It yields the protein CSATRQGNGYTF.

The rearrangement uses TRBV24-1 and TRBJ2-3, with TRBD2 matching 13 bases. Germline lookup yields CDR1 KGHDR and CDR2 SFDVKD. The length of the CDR3 is 17 residues. Germline trimming cut 4 bases from V and 5 bases from J; bases unmatched to any gene: 8. The CDR3 here is CATSDPGTSGTLDTQYF. CDR3 DNA: TGTGCCACCAGTGACCCCGGGACTAGCGGGACTCTAGATACGCAGTATTTT.

About this clonotype: A much larger clonotype is one base distant, so this may be a read error. The chain is built from TRBV20-1 and TRBJ2-7; possible D gene TRBD2, 5 bases. Germline V lookup: CDR1 DFQATT, CDR2 SNEGSKA (reference sequence). The CDR3 sequence is 14 residues long. V dropped 0 bases and J dropped 2 bases, with 11 bases sitting between them. The CDR3 protein is CSAREAVVTYEQYV. CDR3 coding DNA: TGCAGTGCTAGAGAAGCGGTGGTGACCTACGAGCAGTACGTC.

The chain has TRBV11-1 and TRBJ2-7, with a tentative D call TRBD1 (5 bases). Looked up from germline, CDR1 is SGHAT and CDR2 is FQDESV (reference sequence). This CDR3 region has 14 residues. Deletions cut 2 bases from V and 3 bases from J, with 11 bases between. The CDR3 sequence is CASSLWPGNYEQYV. Written as DNA, the CDR3 is TGTGCCAGCAGCTTATGGCCAGGGAACTACGAGCAGTACGTC.

This clonotype was seen many times. CDR3 region: CASSLGQSNQPQHF. The CDR3 DNA reads as TGCGCCAGCAGCTTGGGACAGAGCAATCAGCCCCAGCATTTT. V usage is TRBV5-1 and J usage is TRBJ1-5; TRBD1 might be the D (5 bases). Trimming cost V 0 bases and J 1 base, with 5 bases left between them. Germline lookup yields CDR1 SGHRS and CDR2 YFSETQ. The CDR3 consists of 14 residues.

The V call is TRBV5-1, the J call TRBJ2-3, with 8 bases matching TRBD1. V was clipped by 4 bases and J by 4 bases; unmatched bases: 5. CDR1 is SGHRS, CDR2 YFSETQ, per germline. The CDR3 is made up of 14 amino acids. CDR3 nucleotides: TGCGCCAGCAGCGTGACAGGGGTGGCAGATACGCAGTATTTT. Protein product: CASSVTGVADTQYF.

This clonotype came up once. The gene calls are TRBV30 and TRBJ1-1; 7 bases line up with TRBD1. The CDR3 contains 12 residues. Germline CDR1 is GTSNPN and CDR2 is SVGIG (reference sequence). J gave up 3 bases and V 5 bases, and 3 bases lay outside the gene matches. CDR3 residues: CAWGGGYTEAFF. The CDR3 DNA is TGTGCCTGGGGAGGGGGCTACACTGAAGCTTTCTTT. Using reference TRBV30 and TRBJ1-1 for the parts outside the CDR3, the full variable domain is SQTIHQWPATLVQPVGSPLSLECTVEGTSNPNLYWYRQAAGRGLQLLFYSVGIGQISSEVPQNLSASRPQDRQFILSSKKLLLSDSGFYLCAWGGGYTEAFFGQGTRLTVV.

The table lists this clonotype with a few counts. The CDR3 DNA reads as TGCGCCAGCAGCCCAACCGCCGCATCTGGAAACACCATATATTTT. This gives the protein CASSPTAASGNTIYF. The gene calls are TRBV5-1 and TRBJ1-3; no firm D call. CDR3 size: 15 residues. V was cut by 4 bases and J by 1 base, with 12 bases left in between. The germline V gene encodes CDR1 SGHRS and CDR2 YFSETQ. Full variable domain (outside the CDR3, taken from reference TRBV5-1 and TRBJ1-3): KAGVTQTPRYLIKTRGQQVTLSCSPISGHRSVSWYQQTPGQGLQFLFEYFSETQRNKGNFPGRFSGRQFSNSRSEMNVSTLELGDSALYLCASSPTAASGNTIYFGEGSWLTVV.

As DNA, the CDR3 is TGTGCCAGCAGCGGGGGACCCGGGCCCCAGCATTTT. Translation: CASSGGPGPQHF. The J gene is TRBJ1-5, the V gene TRBV12-3 or TRBV12-4; weak D call: TRBD1 (5 bases). This CDR3 comprises 12 residues. V dropped 6 bases and J dropped 9 bases, with 12 bases sitting between them.

This rearrangement joins TRBV4-3 to TRBJ2-7, with D possibly matching TRBD1 (6 bases). Germline CDR1 and CDR2: LGHNA and YSLEER. The length of the CDR3 is 14 residues. The ends were cut back, 0 bases at V and 4 bases at J, with 10 bases in the middle. The CDR3 spells CASSQDAGDYEQYF. CDR3 sequence (DNA): TGCGCCAGCAGCCAAGATGCAGGGGATTACGAGCAGTACTTC.